This T cell receptor beta chain is drawn from a study of blood T cell repertoires in COVID-19. This CDR3 comprises 18 residues. Germline CDR1 and CDR2: MGHRA and YSYEKL. V lost 0 bases, J lost 8 bases, and 25 bases lay in between. Produced via immunoSEQ multiplex PCR; TCRdb's table is partial and in-frame only. This table holds 92,000 or so clones, 72% found once. The sequencing sample was made of peripheral blood. The clonotype originates from a woman of 80 years or more with acute or convalescent COVID-19. V and J are TRBV4-1 and TRBJ1-2; D possibly corresponds to TRBD1 (6 bases). The CDR3 DNA is TGCGCCAGCAGCCAAGACAGGCCGGGACACTCAAAAATAGAGGGCTACACCTTC. It is translated as CASSQDRPGHSKIEGYTF.